Detailed here is one T cell receptor (beta chain). The clone's antigen remains unknown. Within one base of it there is no much larger clone, and no base qualities were kept. The data belong to a study of blood T cell repertoires in COVID-19 (dated by TCRdb to 2018 to 2020). About the investigation overall: Collaborator samples came from the United States, Italy and Spain and covered acute and convalescent phases of COVID-19. The prospective study material was composed of cDNA or gDNA derived from T cells, B-cell-depleted T cells, or PBMCs. The dataset comprised deeply sampled blood TCRbeta repertoires from subjects exposed to, actively infected with, or recovered from COVID-19. The repertoires were released in a freely available public database meant as a resource for research on the immune response to SARS-CoV-2. Samples came from the ongoing ImmuneRACE study (first 160 participants) plus 1,254 subjects from 6 global collaborators. Nearly every sample came with metadata listing a de-identified subject ID, COVID-19 status, age in years and sex. Where HLA class I and class II types were available, the types were taken from metadata supplied by the sample provider, not from assay-based typing.

Deletion took 4 bases off V and 6 bases off J, with a span of 10 bases between the germline ends. The CDR3 goes from the cysteine to the phenylalanine over 12 residues. Left in the record is the CDR3 DNA by itself, 36 bases read in frame from the first base. The immunoSEQ Assay, a bias-controlled multiplex PCR, was used to amplify TCRbeta CDR3 regions from genomic DNA. Regarding the original processing steps: Within the assay, amplification of reference gene primers was used to estimate how many nucleated cells each sample contained. Sequence reads were collapsed and filtered to measure the absolute abundance of every unique TCRbeta CDR3 rearrangement. For each sample, productive Simpson clonality was calculated by taking the square root of Simpson's diversity index across productive rearrangements. Here the immuneACCESS table is served through TCRdb, limited to in-frame sequences with V and J called. Missing clones are a known gap in these copies; in checked studies unresolved V genes cover under half, and the rest lacks a known reason. D and trimming were read from the DNA, whereas the V and J calls and clone size are those reported in that table. Present in this sample are 220,000 or so clones, 80% to 85% of which were seen just once. The ten largest clonotypes hold about 3% of the sample.

Results the study describes overall, beyond this receptor: The quantity of clinical and demographic metadata differed by source and by participant and was supplied without curation.

Another Seattle source contributed samples from volunteer blood donors who had recovered from COVID-19. Whole blood was collected in K2EDTA tubes by collaborating institutions according to the institutions' own protocols. For TCRbeta analysis, collaborator samples were shipped as frozen whole blood, as isolated PBMCs, or as DNA extracted from either sample type. This TCR came from a woman in her 30s who had recovered from COVID-19. Sequenced input: peripheral blood. The rearranged chain carries TRBV12-3 or TRBV12-4 and TRBJ2-7; a confident D gene designation cannot be given. The CDR3 corresponds to CASSYPMAEQYF. The base sequence is TGTGCCAGCAGTTATCCGATGGCCGAGCAGTACTTC.